This T cell receptor (beta chain) originates from a study of cytomegalovirus exposure and HLA in healthy donors. V lost 6 bases to trimming and J lost 1 base, with 12 bases between them. There are 14 residues in the CDR3. The germline V gene has CDR1 MNHEY and CDR2 SVGAGI. Only a few counts were recorded for this clone. Antigen: not known. PCR was performed using 60 Vbeta and 13 Jbeta primers. TCRdb's table, derived via immunoSEQ multiplex PCR, lists solely in-frame clones and lacks some. Seen here are 210,000 or so clones, about 77% observed once, and the top ten hold around 0.45%. Study-wide results and caveats: A later analysis associated about 18,000 TCR beta sequences with HLA alleles at a 0.05 false discovery rate.

The specimen sequenced was PBMCs. The source is a boy younger than 18 in good health and CMV-seronegative. The rearrangement uses TRBV6-5 and TRBJ1-1; possibly TRBD1 for D (6 bases). The DNA of the CDR3 is TGTGCCAGCAGCCGGACAGAGGCGAACACTGAAGCTTTCTTT. Residues: CASSRTEANTEAFF.